The clone carrying this T cell receptor (beta chain) appeared a few times. The data stem from a study of blood T cell repertoires in COVID-19. Study overall: There were acute and convalescent COVID-19 samples, and they came from the United States, Italy and Spain. PBMCs, B-cell-depleted T cells, or T cells were the source of the cDNA or gDNA that made up the material.

Study processing details: Estimates of nucleated cell counts were drawn from the amplification of reference gene primers. Repertoires were generated with immunoSEQ multiplex PCR, while TCRdb's copy carries only in-frame clones and drops some. The V and J calls and clone size come from that table; D and trimming were worked out from the DNA. The data show 120,000 to 150,000 clones, approximately 80% seen once. Sequencing was carried out using peripheral blood. The receptor was derived from a human donor in a cohort sampled during active COVID-19.

CDR3 loop: CASSLDPSGYGYTF. The CDR3 region has the DNA TGTGCCAGCAGCTTAGATCCGAGCGGATATGGCTACACCTTC. V is TRBV11-2 and J is TRBJ1-2; no reliable D call. In germline, CDR1 is SGHAT, CDR2 FQNNGV. Trimming cost V 0 bases and J 5 bases, with 10 bases left between them. This CDR3 has 14 amino acids.